This record covers a single T cell receptor (beta chain). Its antigen is not identified. The authors made TCR beta libraries by quantitative 5'-RACE with molecular barcodes. TCRdb used MiXCR to reprocess the 5' RACE reads, holding one entry per CDR3 protein. The data show 250,000 to 400,000 distinct CDR3 sequences, with around a tenth seen just once and around 8.4% held by the top ten. Per germline, CDR1 SGHAT and CDR2 FQNNGV. V lost 7 bases to trimming and J lost 3 bases, with 16 bases between them. The CDR3 sequence is 14 residues long. These data come from a study of CD8 T cells in ankylosing spondylitis. Findings of the study overall: Those disease-linked clones were CD8+; they were also relatively rare in peripheral blood. A motif in TCR beta, a set of eight or nine highly homologous variants, appeared characteristic of ankylosing spondylitis blood. Reports say disease-linked clones showed up significantly more in matched ankylosing spondylitis synovial fluid.

This receptor was identified in a female donor with ankylosing spondylitis or in good health (not recorded which). V and J are TRBV11-2 and TRBJ2-7, with D perhaps TRBD2 (6 bases). Material: blood, either unsorted or a sorted T cell fraction (not recorded which). CDR3 sequence: CASTSYYGSYEQYF. CDR3 in DNA: TGTGCCAGCACTTCTTACTACGGGAGCTACGAGCAGTACTTC.